This passage covers 2 T cell receptor beta chains from one sample sequenced in a study of blood T cell repertoires in COVID-19. Libraries were prepared by immunoSEQ multiplex PCR; TCRdb keeps only in-frame clonotypes and omits some of them. The repertoire holds 410,000 or so clones, with 75% to 90% as singletons. The specimen sequenced was peripheral blood. Receptor source: a woman in her forties with COVID-19, enrolled during active disease.

This clone was counted only a few times. V and J are TRBV30 and TRBJ2-7; tentative D call: TRBD1 (6 bases). The length of the CDR3 is 12 residues. The germline gives CDR1 GTSNPN, CDR2 SVGIG (reference sequence). V lost 0 bases to trimming and J lost 5 bases, with 8 bases between them. CDR3 DNA: TGTGCCTGGAGTGTAACAGGGAACGAGCAGTACTTC. This encodes CAWSVTGNEQYF.

The rearrangement joins TRBV30 to TRBJ1-3; tentative D call: TRBD1 (6 bases). V was cut by 4 bases and J by 0 bases, with 13 bases left in between. Germline V gene sequence: CDR1 GTSNPN, CDR2 SVGIG (reference sequence). The CDR3 totals 15 residues. CDR3 protein: CAWTVDRLSGNTIYF. The CDR3 region has the DNA TGTGCCTGGACTGTGGACAGACTCTCTGGAAACACCATATATTTT.